Sequencing of this TCR beta chain was carried out in a study of blood T cells in healthy people across ages. Study outcomes and limitations: Among T cells, TCR beta diversity per million cells dropped roughly linearly as age rose.

PCR was performed a second time for about 6 to 12 cycles using a sample-barcoded 5' primer and a J-beta primer mix. Each of the cDNA molecules was tagged by a template-switch adaptor with 12 random nucleotides. TCRdb fed the 5' RACE reads into MiXCR, producing one record per CDR3 protein. Among some 1.5 million distinct CDR3 sequences, roughly 30% were seen once, and the ten largest hold approximately 7.7%. Each donor was a healthy Caucasian individual from Russia, aged about 6 to 100. At least 5 micrograms of total RNA were extracted per sample. Per the germline V gene, CDR1 is DFQATT and CDR2 is SNEGSKA (reference sequence). CDR3 size: 14 residues. The junction had 8 bases not matched to a gene; V was cut back by 6 bases and J by 9 bases. Comment on this clonotype: Its antigen is as yet unknown.

The sample was blood. This rearrangement joins TRBV20-1 to TRBJ1-6; 10 bases are shared with TRBD1. The sequence was obtained from a woman aged 25 to 39 in good health. The chain's CDR3 is CSAKTGGLISPLHF. The CDR3 coding sequence is TGCAGTGCGAAGACAGGGGGCTTGATTTCACCCCTCCACTTT.